A single sample is the source of the 13 T cell receptor beta chains below, sequenced in a study of immune evolution from preneoplasia to lung adenocarcinoma. Assay: immunoSEQ multiplex PCR; the TCRdb copy retains only in-frame clones and omits some. The repertoire includes 4,000 to 6,000 clones, more than 80% of them detected once, and around a tenth sits in the top ten. Material: FFPE adjacent normal lung tissue. The source is a donor at least 70 years old with lung adenocarcinoma.

This chain connects TRBV18 to TRBJ2-5; TRBD1 or TRBD2 may be the D gene (5 bases each). Deletions cut 0 bases from V and 5 bases from J, with 13 bases between. Germline V gives CDR1 KGHSH, CDR2 LQKENI. This CDR3 has 15 amino acids. The chain's CDR3 is CASSPPGRELETQYF. The CDR3 coding sequence is TGTGCCAGCTCACCACCAGGCAGGGAGTTGGAGACCCAGTACTTC.

The gene calls are TRBV18 and TRBJ2-7, with a possible D match to TRBD2 (6 bases). This CDR3 region has 16 residues. Germline CDR1 and CDR2: KGHSH and LQKENI. V was cut by 6 bases and J by 3 bases, with 21 bases left in between. CDR3 DNA: TGTGCCAGCTCCCAGGGAGGAGTCAGCCCTATCTACGAGCAGTACTTC. Protein product: CASSQGGVSPIYEQYF.

The chain joins TRBV6-6 to TRBJ2-1; D not resolved. The CDR3 is 12 residues long. Germline lookup yields CDR1 MNHNY and CDR2 SVGAGI (reference sequence). Deletions cut 7 bases from V and 0 bases from J, with 4 bases between. This chain's CDR3 is CASKISYNEQFF. In DNA form, the CDR3 reads TGTGCCAGCAAAATCTCCTACAATGAGCAGTTCTTC.

The chain carries TRBV7-2 and TRBJ2-1; 12 bases agree with TRBD2. Germline loops: CDR1 SGHTA, CDR2 FQGNSA. The CDR3 spans 16 residues. Losses at the gene ends were 1 base for V and 8 bases for J; bases not matched to a gene: 6. CDR3 amino acids: CASSLEGLAGGHEQFF. CDR3 bases: TGTGCCAGCAGCTTAGAGGGACTAGCGGGTGGGCATGAGCAGTTCTTC. Based on the CDR3 plus reference TRBV7-2 and TRBJ2-1, the full variable domain is GAGVSQSPSNKVTEKGKDVELRCDPISGHTALYWYRQSLGQGLEFLIYFQGNSAPDKSGLPSDRFSAERTGGSVSTLTIQRTQQEDSAVYLCASSLEGLAGGHEQFFGPGTRLTVL.

This rearrangement joins TRBV21-1 to TRBJ2-7; the table assigns TRBD2, which was not confirmed against the DNA. TRBV21-1 is a pseudogene locus. This CDR3 comprises 14 residues. The CDR3 sequence is CASSPGLAGYEQYF. The CDR3, as DNA: TGTGCCAGCAGCCCGGGACTAGCGGGATACGAGCAGTACTTC.

V is TRBV6-1 and J is TRBJ2-7, with 8 bases fitting TRBD1. Unmatched junction bases numbered 2, after V lost 5 bases and J lost 2 bases. Looked up from germline, CDR1 is MNHNS and CDR2 is SASEGT. The CDR3 sequence is 13 residues long. CDR3 bases: TGTGCCAGCAGTTCGGACAGGGCCTACGAGCAGTACTTC. Its protein is CASSSDRAYEQYF.

For the CDR3, the DNA is TGTGCCTGGAGTGTAATGCATAATGAAAAACTGTTTTTT. Translation: CAWSVMHNEKLFF. The J gene is TRBJ1-4, the V gene TRBV30; D call uncertain. The germline V and J ends were trimmed by 0 bases and 4 bases, with 6 bases remaining between them. CDR1 is GTSNPN, CDR2 SVGIG, per germline (reference sequence). The CDR3 has 13 amino acids.

V and J are TRBV10-1 and TRBJ2-2; the match to TRBD1 covers 7 bases. This CDR3 spans 14 amino acids. Trimming at V came to 5 bases and at J to 4 bases, leaving 4 bases not matched to a gene. Germline-derived CDR1 and CDR2 are WNHNN and SYGVQD (reference sequence). Here the CDR3 reads CASSRTGLTGELFF. The CDR3 bases are TGCGCCAGCAGTCGGACAGGCCTCACCGGGGAGCTGTTTTTT.

This clone was counted only a few times. This sequence joins TRBV5-6 and TRBJ1-1; D remains ambiguous. Germline CDR1 and CDR2: SGHDT and YYEEEE. CDR3 length: 14 amino acids. V lost 3 bases and J 8 bases, leaving 17 bases between the germline ends. The CDR3 coding sequence is TGTGCCAGCAGCTCCTACCTATCCTCACGCGAAGCTTTCTTT. Translated, it gives CASSSYLSSREAFF.

This clone occurred once. The chain couples TRBV25-1 to TRBJ2-7, with D unclear. Germline values: CDR1 MGHDK, CDR2 SYGVNS. CDR3 length equals 12 residues. The germline V and J ends were trimmed by 2 bases and 9 bases, with 11 bases remaining between them. CDR3 nucleotide sequence: TGTGCCAGCAGTGAAGGGGTGAATCCGCAGTACTTC. Translation gives CASSEGVNPQYF.

The gene calls are TRBV29-1 and TRBJ2-3, with D possibly called TRBD1 or TRBD2 (6 bases each). Germline assignment: CDR1 SQVTM and CDR2 ANQGSEA. CDR3 length: 17 amino acids. Trimming took 1 base from V and 0 from J, leaving 17 bases between them. CDR3 residues: CSVEGARGEPSTDTQYF. CDR3 DNA: TGCAGCGTTGAAGGCGCTAGGGGGGAACCTAGCACAGATACGCAGTATTTT.

This chain connects TRBV7-8 to TRBJ2-5, with D uncertain. CDR1 and CDR2 from the germline V gene are SGHVS and FQNEAQ. CDR3 length equals 15 residues. V was cut by 1 base and J by 4 bases, with 13 bases left in between. The CDR3 reads CASSLEFAAAETQYF. In nucleotides, the CDR3 is TGTGCCAGCAGCTTAGAGTTCGCGGCCGCAGAGACCCAGTACTTC.

The J gene is TRBJ1-1, the V gene TRBV7-2; 7 nucleotides align to TRBD1. The CDR3 spans 16 residues. The germline V gene has CDR1 SGHTA and CDR2 FQGNSA. With V trimmed by 5 bases and J by 3 bases, 12 bases remained unmatched. CDR3 nucleotide sequence: TGTGCCAGCAGCATAAATCAAGGGGGCTGGTACACTGAAGCTTTCTTT. Its translation is CASSINQGGWYTEAFF. Full variable domain (rest looked up from reference TRBV7-2 and TRBJ1-1): GAGVSQSPSNKVTEKGKDVELRCDPISGHTALYWYRQSLGQGLEFLIYFQGNSAPDKSGLPSDRFSAERTGGSVSTLTIQRTQQEDSAVYLCASSINQGGWYTEAFFGQGTRLTVV.